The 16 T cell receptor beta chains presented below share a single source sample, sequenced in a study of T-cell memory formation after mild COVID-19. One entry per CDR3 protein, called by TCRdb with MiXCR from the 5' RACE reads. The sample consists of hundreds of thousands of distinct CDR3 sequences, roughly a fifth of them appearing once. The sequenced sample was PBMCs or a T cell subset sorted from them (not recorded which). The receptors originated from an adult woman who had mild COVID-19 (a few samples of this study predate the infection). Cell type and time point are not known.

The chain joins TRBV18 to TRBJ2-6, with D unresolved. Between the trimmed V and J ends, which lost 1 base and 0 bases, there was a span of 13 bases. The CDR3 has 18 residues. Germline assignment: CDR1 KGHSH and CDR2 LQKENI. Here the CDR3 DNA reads TGTGCCAGCTCACCACGTCAACAAACCAACTCTGGGGCCAACGTCCTGACTTTC. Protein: CASSPRQQTNSGANVLTF.

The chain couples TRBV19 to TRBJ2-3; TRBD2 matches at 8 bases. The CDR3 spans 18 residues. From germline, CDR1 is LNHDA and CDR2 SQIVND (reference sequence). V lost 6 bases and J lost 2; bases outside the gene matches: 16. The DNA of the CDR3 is TGTGCCAGTAGCCCCCAGGGGCCTATCGGGAGGGCCACAGATACGCAGTATTTT. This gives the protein CASSPQGPIGRATDTQYF.

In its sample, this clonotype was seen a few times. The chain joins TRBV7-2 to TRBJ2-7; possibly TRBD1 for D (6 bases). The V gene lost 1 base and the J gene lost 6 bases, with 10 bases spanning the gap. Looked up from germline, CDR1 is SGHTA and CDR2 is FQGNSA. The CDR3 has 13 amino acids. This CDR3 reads CASSLEIGGEQYF. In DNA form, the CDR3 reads TGTGCCAGCAGCTTAGAAATAGGGGGCGAGCAGTACTTC.

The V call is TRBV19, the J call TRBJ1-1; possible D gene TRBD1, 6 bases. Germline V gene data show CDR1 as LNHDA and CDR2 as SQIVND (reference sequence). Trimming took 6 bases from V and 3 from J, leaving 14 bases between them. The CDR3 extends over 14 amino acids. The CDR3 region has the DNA TGTGCCAGTAGCTTTGGGGGCTGGGACACTGAAGCTTTCTTT. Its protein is CASSFGGWDTEAFF.

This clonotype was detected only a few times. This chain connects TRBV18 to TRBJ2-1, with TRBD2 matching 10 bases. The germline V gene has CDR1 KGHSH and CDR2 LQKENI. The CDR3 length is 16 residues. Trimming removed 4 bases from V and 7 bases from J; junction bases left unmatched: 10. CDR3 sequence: CASSLIAGGPGNEQFF. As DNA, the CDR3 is TGTGCCAGCTCACTCATAGCGGGAGGCCCAGGTAATGAGCAGTTCTTC.

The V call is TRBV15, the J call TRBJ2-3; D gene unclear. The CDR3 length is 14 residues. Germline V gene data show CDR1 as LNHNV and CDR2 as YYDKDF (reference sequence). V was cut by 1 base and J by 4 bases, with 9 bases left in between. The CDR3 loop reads CATSRGGTADTQYF. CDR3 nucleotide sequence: TGTGCCACCAGCAGAGGGGGAACAGCAGATACGCAGTATTTT.

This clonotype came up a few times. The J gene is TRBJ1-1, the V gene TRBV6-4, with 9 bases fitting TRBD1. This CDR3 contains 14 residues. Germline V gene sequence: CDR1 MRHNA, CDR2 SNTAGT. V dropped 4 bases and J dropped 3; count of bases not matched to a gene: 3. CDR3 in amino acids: CASSARTGDTEAFF. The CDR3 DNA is TGTGCCAGCAGTGCCCGGACAGGGGACACTGAAGCTTTCTTT.

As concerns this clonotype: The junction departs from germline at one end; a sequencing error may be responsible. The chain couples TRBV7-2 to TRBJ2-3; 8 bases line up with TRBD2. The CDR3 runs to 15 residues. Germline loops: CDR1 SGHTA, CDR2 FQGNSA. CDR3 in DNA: TGTGCCGGCAGCTTAGCGGGACTACTTATAGATACGCAGTATTTT. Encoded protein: CAGSLAGLLIDTQYF.

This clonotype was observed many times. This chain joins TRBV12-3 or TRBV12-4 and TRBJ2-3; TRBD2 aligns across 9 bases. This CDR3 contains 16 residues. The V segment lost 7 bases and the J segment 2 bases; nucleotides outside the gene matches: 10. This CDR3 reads CASKPGLAVLTDTQYF. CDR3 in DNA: TGTGCCAGCAAGCCGGGACTAGCAGTTCTCACAGATACGCAGTATTTT.

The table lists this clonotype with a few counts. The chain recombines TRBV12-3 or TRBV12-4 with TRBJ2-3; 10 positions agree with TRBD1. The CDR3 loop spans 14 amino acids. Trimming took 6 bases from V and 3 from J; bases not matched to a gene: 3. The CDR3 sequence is CASRGQGVTDTQYF. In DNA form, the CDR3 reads TGTGCCAGCAGAGGACAGGGGGTTACAGATACGCAGTATTTT.

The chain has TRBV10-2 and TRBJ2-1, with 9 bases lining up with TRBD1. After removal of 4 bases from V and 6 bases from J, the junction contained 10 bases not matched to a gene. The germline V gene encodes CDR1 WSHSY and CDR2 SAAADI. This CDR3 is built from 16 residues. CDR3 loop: CASSGIRDREANEQFF. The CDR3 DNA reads TGCGCCAGCAGTGGGATCCGGGACAGGGAGGCCAATGAGCAGTTCTTC.

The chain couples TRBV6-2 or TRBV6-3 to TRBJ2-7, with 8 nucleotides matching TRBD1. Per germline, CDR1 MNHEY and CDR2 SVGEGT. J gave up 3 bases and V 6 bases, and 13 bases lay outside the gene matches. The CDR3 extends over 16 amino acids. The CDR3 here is CASSGGQGEFLYEQYF. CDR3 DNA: TGTGCCAGCAGCGGAGGACAGGGAGAATTCCTCTACGAGCAGTACTTC.

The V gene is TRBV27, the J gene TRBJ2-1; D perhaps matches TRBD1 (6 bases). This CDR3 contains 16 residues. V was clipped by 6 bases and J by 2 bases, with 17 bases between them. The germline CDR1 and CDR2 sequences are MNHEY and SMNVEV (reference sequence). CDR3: CASRPRPGQAYNEQFF. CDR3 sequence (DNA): TGTGCCAGCAGACCACGTCCGGGACAAGCCTACAATGAGCAGTTCTTC.

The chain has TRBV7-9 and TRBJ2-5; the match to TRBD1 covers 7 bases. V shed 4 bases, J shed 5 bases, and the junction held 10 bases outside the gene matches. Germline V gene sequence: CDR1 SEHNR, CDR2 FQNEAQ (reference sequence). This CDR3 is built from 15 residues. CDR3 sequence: CASSSETGTRETQYF. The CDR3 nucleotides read TGTGCCAGCAGCTCAGAGACAGGGACGCGGGAGACCCAGTACTTC. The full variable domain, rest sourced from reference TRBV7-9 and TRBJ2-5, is DTGVSQNPRHKITKRGQNVTFRCDPISEHNRLYWYRQTLGQGPEFLTYFQNEAQLEKSRLLSDRFSAERPKGSFSTLEIQRTEQGDSAMYLCASSSETGTRETQYFGPGTRLLVL.

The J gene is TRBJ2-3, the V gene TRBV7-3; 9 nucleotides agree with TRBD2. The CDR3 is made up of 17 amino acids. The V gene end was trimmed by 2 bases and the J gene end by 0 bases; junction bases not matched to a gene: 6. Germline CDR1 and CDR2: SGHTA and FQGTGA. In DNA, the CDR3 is TGTGCCAGCAGCTTATTGGCTAGCGGGACTAGCACAGATACGCAGTATTTT. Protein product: CASSLLASGTSTDTQYF.

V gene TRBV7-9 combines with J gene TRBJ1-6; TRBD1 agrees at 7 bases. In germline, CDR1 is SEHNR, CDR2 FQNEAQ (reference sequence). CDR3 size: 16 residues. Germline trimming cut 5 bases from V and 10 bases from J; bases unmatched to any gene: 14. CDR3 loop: CASSSAAGGGRSPLHF. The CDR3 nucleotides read TGTGCCAGCAGCAGCGCGGCAGGGGGAGGGCGGTCACCCCTCCACTTT.